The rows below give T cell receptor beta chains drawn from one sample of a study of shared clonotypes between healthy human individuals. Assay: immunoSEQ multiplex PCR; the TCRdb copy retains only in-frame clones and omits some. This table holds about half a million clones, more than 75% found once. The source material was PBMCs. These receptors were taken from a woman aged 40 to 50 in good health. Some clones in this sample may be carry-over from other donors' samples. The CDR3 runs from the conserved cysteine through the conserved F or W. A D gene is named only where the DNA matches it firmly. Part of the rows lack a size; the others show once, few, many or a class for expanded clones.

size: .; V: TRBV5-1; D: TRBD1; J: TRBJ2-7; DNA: TGCGCCAGCAGCCCTCGACAGGGAACCGCCTACGAGCAGTACTTC; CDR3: CASSPRQGTAYEQYF
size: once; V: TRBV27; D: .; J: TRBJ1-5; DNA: TGTGCCAGCAGGTTACAGGGAGGTAATCAGCCCCAGCATTTT; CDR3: CASRLQGGNQPQHF
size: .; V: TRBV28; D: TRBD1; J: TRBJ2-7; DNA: TGTGCCAGCAGTTTGGGTAGTCAGGGGGCGTTTTGGTACGAGCAGTACTTC; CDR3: CASSLGSQGAFWYEQYF
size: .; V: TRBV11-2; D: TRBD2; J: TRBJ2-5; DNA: TGTGCCAGCAGCTCCACGGGAGGGGTCCAAGAGACCCAGTACTTC; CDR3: CASSSTGGVQETQYF
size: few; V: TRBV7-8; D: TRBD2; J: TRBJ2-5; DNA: TGTGCCAGCAGCTTAGCTCCCGCTAGCGGGATAAACCAAGAGACCCAGTACTTC; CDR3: CASSLAPASGINQETQYF
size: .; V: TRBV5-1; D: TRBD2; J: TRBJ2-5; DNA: TGCGCCAGCAGCCCTGGACTAGCGGGAGGGAGGGTGGAGACCCAGTACTTC; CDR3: CASSPGLAGGRVETQYF
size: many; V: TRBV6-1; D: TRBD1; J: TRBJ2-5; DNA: TGTGCCAGCAGCCGACAGGGAGAGACCCAGTACTTC; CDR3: CASSRQGETQYF
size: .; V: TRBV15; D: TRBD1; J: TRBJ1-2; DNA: TGTGCCACCAGCAGAGAACAGGGGATCTATGGCTACACCTTC; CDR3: CATSREQGIYGYTF
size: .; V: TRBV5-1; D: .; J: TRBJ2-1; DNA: TGCGCCAGCAGCTTGGCTTATGGATTTGAGCAGTTCTTC; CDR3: CASSLAYGFEQFF
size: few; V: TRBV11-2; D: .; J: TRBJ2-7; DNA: TGTGCCAGCAGCTTAGTCTCCCCAGGGGCCGAGCAGTACTTC; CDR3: CASSLVSPGAEQYF
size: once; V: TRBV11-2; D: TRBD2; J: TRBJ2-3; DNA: TGTGCCAGCAGCCTTAATAGCGGGAACACAGATACGCAGTATTTT; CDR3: CASSLNSGNTDTQYF
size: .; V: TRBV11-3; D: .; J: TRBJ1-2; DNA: TGTGCCAGCAGCTTAGGGTTCGGACGACACGATGGCTATGGCTACACCTTC; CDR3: CASSLGFGRHDGYGYTF
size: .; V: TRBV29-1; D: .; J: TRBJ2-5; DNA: TGCAGCGTACAGGGCCACCAAGAGACCCAGTACTTC; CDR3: CSVQGHQETQYF
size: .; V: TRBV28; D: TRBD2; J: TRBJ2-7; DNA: TGTGCCAGCAGTTTTAGTCTAGCGGGGATTGGTGAGCAGTACTTC; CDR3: CASSFSLAGIGEQYF
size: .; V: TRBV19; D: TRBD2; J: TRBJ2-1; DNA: TGTGCCAGTACTATACGGTTGGGGCTAGCGGGTTACAATGAGCAGTTCTTC; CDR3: CASTIRLGLAGYNEQFF
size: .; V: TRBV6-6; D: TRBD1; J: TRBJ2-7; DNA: TGTGCCAGCAGGGGTCCGGGACAGCTCTACGAGCAGTACTTC; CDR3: CASRGPGQLYEQYF
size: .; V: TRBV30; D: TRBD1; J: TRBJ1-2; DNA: TGTGCCTGGAGGGACAGGGGAAACTATGGCTACACCTTC; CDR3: CAWRDRGNYGYTF
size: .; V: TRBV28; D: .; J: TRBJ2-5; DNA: TGTGCCAGCAGTTTCACGGGCAGACAAACACCTCAAGAGACCCAGTACTTC; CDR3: CASSFTGRQTPQETQYF
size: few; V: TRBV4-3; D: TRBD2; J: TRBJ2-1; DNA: TGCGCCAGCAGCCAGAGGACTAGCGGGGCCCTCTCCTACAATGAGCAGTTCTTC; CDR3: CASSQRTSGALSYNEQFF
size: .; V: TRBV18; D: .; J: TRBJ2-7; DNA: TGTGCCAGCTCACCACGGTCGGCAGCAGCCTACGAGCAGTACTTC; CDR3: CASSPRSAAAYEQYF
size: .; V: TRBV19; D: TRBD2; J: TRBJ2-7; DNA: TGTGCCAGTAGTGCCTGGCGGGAGGGCTACGAGCAGTACTTC; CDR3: CASSAWREGYEQYF
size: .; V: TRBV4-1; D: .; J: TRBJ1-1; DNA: TGCGCCAGCAGCCAACCCCCGGGACAACTGAACACTGAAGCTTTCTTT; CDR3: CASSQPPGQLNTEAFF
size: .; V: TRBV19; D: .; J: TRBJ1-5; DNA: TGTGCCAGTAGTCTAAGCACAGTTCATAGCAATCAGCCCCAGCATTTT; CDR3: CASSLSTVHSNQPQHF
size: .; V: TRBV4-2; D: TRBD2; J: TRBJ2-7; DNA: TGTGCCAGCAGCACCCGGACTAGCGGGAGCGACGAGCAGTACTTC; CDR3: CASSTRTSGSDEQYF
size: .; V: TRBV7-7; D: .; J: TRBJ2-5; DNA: TGTGCTAGCAGCTTAAATATGGGAGAGACCCAGTACTTC; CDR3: CASSLNMGETQYF
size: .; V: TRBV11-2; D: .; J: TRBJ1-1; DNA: TGTGCCAGCAGAACCAGGGTCATGAACACTGAAGCTTTCTTT; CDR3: CASRTRVMNTEAFF